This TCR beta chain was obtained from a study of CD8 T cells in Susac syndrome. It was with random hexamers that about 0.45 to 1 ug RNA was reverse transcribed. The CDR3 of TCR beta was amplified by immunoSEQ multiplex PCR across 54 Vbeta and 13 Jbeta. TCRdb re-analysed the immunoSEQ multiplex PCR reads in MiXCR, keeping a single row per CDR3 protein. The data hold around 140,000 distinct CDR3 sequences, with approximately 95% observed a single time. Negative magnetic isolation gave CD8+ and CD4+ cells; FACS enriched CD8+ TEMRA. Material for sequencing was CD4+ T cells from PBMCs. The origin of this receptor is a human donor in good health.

The DNA for the CDR3 is TGTGCCACCAGTGACCCAGGTTCGGGAAACATTCAGTACTTC. Translation gives CATSDPGSGNIQYF. The gene calls are TRBV24-1 and TRBJ2-4; the D is unclear. Per the germline V gene, CDR1 is KGHDR and CDR2 is SFDVKD. There are 14 residues in the CDR3. The ends were cut back, 4 bases at V and 6 bases at J, with 12 bases in the middle.